The T cell receptor (beta chain) described here comes from a study of beta chain features in type 1 diabetes. Broader study findings: Insertion counts at VDJ junctions were lower in type 1 diabetes patients, who also showed more deletions there. Using cDNA template may skew counts toward highly expressing activated cells.

Donors contributed one heparinised blood draw apiece, averaging approximately 0.12 L. The authors reverse transcribed all of the isolated RNA, so sequencing captured expressed TCRB transcripts. There were approximately 3.5 million reads on average in the naive, central memory and regulatory T cell samples. Sequencing was performed with immunoSEQ multiplex PCR; in TCRdb, only in-frame clones are kept and a portion is missing. The sample has 390,000 or so clones, about 14% seen once. From germline, CDR1 is SGHAT and CDR2 FQNNGV. This CDR3 contains 14 residues. V was cut by 3 bases and J by 0 bases, with 9 bases left in between. This clone has more than one count but fewer than ten. Its antigen remains unidentified.

The sequence was obtained from a young man in good health. What was sequenced was naive CD4+ T cells from blood. The V and J genes are TRBV11-2 and TRBJ2-7, with D perhaps TRBD1 (6 bases). The CDR3 nucleotides are TGTGCCAGCAGCTTGGACAGAAGCTCCTACGAGCAGTACTTC. Its protein is CASSLDRSSYEQYF.